The clone carrying this T cell receptor (beta chain) was seen ten or more times. Its antigen is as yet unknown. TCRdb called the 5' RACE reads again in MiXCR, with one record for every CDR3 protein. This sample has about 15,000 distinct CDR3 sequences; roughly 6.2% occur once, and the top ten carry 5.5% to 8%. These data are taken from a study of spatial heterogeneity in lung cancer. Findings of the study overall: Mutation tallies in tumors tracked expanded intratumoral alpha and beta TCR counts.

The sample's time point: sample taken at primary tumor resection. Germline CDR1 and CDR2: KGHSH and LQKENI. The CDR3 has 16 amino acids. V shed 1 base and J shed 0 bases, with 10 bases lying between them. This rearrangement joins TRBV18 to TRBJ2-1; D unclear. The starting material was lung tumor tissue, obtained at surgery. The sequence came from a male donor with early-stage non-small cell lung cancer. CDR3 in amino acids: CASSPRSVSSYNEQFF. CDR3 DNA: TGTGCCAGCTCACCACGTTCCGTCAGCTCCTACAATGAGCAGTTCTTC.